A selection of T cell receptor beta chains follows, all from one sample in a study of cytotoxic CD8 clonotypes in ibrutinib-treated CLL. Clones were read by immunoSEQ multiplex PCR, and TCRdb kept only the in-frame ones, dropping some. The table has approximately 340,000 clones, over 55% seen once. This material consisted of PBMCs, taken after 36 months of ibrutinib treatment. These receptors all stem from a human donor with chronic lymphocytic leukemia. CDR3s include the opening cysteine and the closing phenylalanine or tryptophan. D genes are given only for firm matches. Rows may omit the clone size; those that give it use once, few, many or a size class.

NA	TRBV14	14	NA	TRBJ2-7	CASKPRDNSYEQYF	TGTGCCAGCAAGCCACGGGACAACTCCTACGAGCAGTACTTC
NA	TRBV11-3	13	TRBD1	TRBJ1-1	CASSTGQGAEAFF	TGTGCCAGCAGCACCGGACAGGGGGCGGAAGCTTTCTTT
few	TRBV5-1	13	NA	TRBJ2-7	CASSLDLVAEQYF	TGCGCCAGCAGCTTGGACCTCGTAGCCGAGCAGTACTTC
NA	TRBV25-1	12	NA	TRBJ1-2	CASRGVAYGYTF	TGTGCCAGCAGGGGGGTAGCCTATGGCTACACCTTC
many	TRBV9	13	NA	TRBJ1-2	CASSVGSLYGYTF	TGTGCCAGCAGCGTAGGGTCGCTGTATGGCTACACCTTC
few	TRBV7-9	13	NA	TRBJ2-5	CASSSRGQETQYF	TGTGCCAGCAGCTCCAGGGGCCAAGAGACCCAGTACTTC
NA	TRBV25-1	15	NA	TRBJ2-5	CASTKDHPGPETQYF	TGTGCCAGCACCAAGGACCACCCCGGTCCGGAGACCCAGTACTTC
few	TRBV18	20	TRBD2	TRBJ2-7	CASSPLSGIRSGRYSYEQYF	TGTGCCAGCTCACCCCTTTCTGGGATCCGGAGCGGGAGGTACTCCTACGAGCAGTACTTC
NA	TRBV10-1	17	TRBD2	TRBJ2-5	CASSEFRLAGAGETQYF	TGCGCCAGCAGTGAGTTTCGACTAGCGGGAGCCGGCGAGACCCAGTACTTC
NA	TRBV15	13	NA	TRBJ2-1	CATGLRSINEQFF	TGTGCCACCGGCTTACGATCCATCAATGAGCAGTTCTTC
NA	TRBV7-9	16	NA	TRBJ2-3	CASSHPSGGETDTQYF	TGTGCCAGCAGCCACCCCTCAGGGGGGGAAACAGATACGCAGTATTTT
NA	TRBV6-1	15	NA	TRBJ2-1	CATTESPSSYNEQFF	TGTGCCACCACAGAGTCCCCGAGCTCCTACAATGAGCAGTTCTTC
NA	TRBV27	17	NA	TRBJ2-2	CASSPPRRTVNTGELFF	TGTGCCAGCAGCCCTCCACGGCGGACAGTGAACACCGGGGAGCTGTTTTTT
NA	TRBV27	15	TRBD2	TRBJ2-5	CASRPTSGWGETQYF	TGTGCCAGCAGGCCCACTAGCGGGTGGGGAGAGACCCAGTACTTC
NA	TRBV6-5	14	NA	TRBJ1-2	CASSRMGVVYGYTF	TGTGCCAGCAGTCGGATGGGGGTTGTCTATGGCTACACCTTC